What follows are 32 T cell receptor beta chains derived from one specimen sequenced in a study of spatial heterogeneity in lung cancer. These receptors' antigens are unknown. Via MiXCR, TCRdb re-called the 5' RACE reads, giving one row per CDR3 protein. The sample includes around 12,000 distinct CDR3 sequences, over 6.5% of them seen just once. The study, taken as a whole, reports: Mutation counts in tumors were tracked by counts of expanded intratumoral alpha and beta TCRs.

Time point of the sample: sample taken at primary tumor resection. The sequencing used lung tumor tissue, collected at surgery. The receptors stem from a female donor with early-stage non-small cell lung cancer.

By share of the sample, this clonotype is medium-sized. This rearrangement joins TRBV29-1 to TRBJ2-7; 8 bases map to TRBD1. This CDR3 has 12 amino acids. Losses at the gene ends were 7 bases for V and 5 bases for J; bases not matched to a gene: 7. Looked up from germline, CDR1 is SQVTM and CDR2 is ANQGSEA. CDR3 DNA sequence: TGCAGCGGACGACAGGGGCAAGACGAGCAGTACTTC. It codes for CSGRQGQDEQYF.

Sample share makes this clonotype medium-sized. V usage is TRBV4-3 and J usage is TRBJ1-4; 8 nucleotides line up with TRBD1. Losses at the gene ends were 0 bases for V and 8 bases for J; bases not matched to a gene: 11. The CDR3 has 17 amino acids. CDR1 and CDR2 from the germline V gene are LGHNA and YSLEER. The CDR3 spells CASSQDYVDRGGEKLFF. CDR3 in DNA: TGCGCCAGCAGCCAAGATTACGTAGACAGGGGAGGCGAAAAACTGTTTTTT.

Relative to its sample, this clonotype is medium-sized. The chain employs TRBV18 and TRBJ2-3; 8 bases match TRBD2. V was pared by 1 base and J by 4 bases, with 7 bases of the junction left unmatched. CDR1 KGHSH and CDR2 LQKENI come from the germline V gene. CDR3 length: 16 residues. CDR3 region: CASSPLSSGLADTQYF. The CDR3 region has the DNA TGTGCCAGCTCACCACTCTCTAGCGGGTTGGCAGATACGCAGTATTTT.

This clonotype was recorded many times. The rearrangement joins TRBV28 to TRBJ2-7; 10 nucleotides agree with TRBD1. The junction had 7 bases not matched to a gene; V was cut back by 10 bases and J by 1 base. Per the germline V gene, CDR1 is MDHEN and CDR2 is SYDVKM. CDR3 length: 14 amino acids. The CDR3 protein is CATIRDRGSYEQYF. CDR3 bases: TGTGCCACCATACGGGACAGGGGATCCTACGAGCAGTACTTC.

This clonotype appeared many times. The chain combines TRBV27 with TRBJ1-4; TRBD1 matches at 7 bases. The CDR3 contains 16 residues. Germline loops: CDR1 MNHEY, CDR2 SMNVEV (reference sequence). Trimming at V came to 6 bases and at J to 2 bases, leaving 9 bases not matched to a gene. CDR3: CASSRGGKGTNEKLFF. The CDR3 region has the DNA TGTGCCAGCAGCAGAGGGGGCAAAGGGACTAATGAAAAACTGTTTTTT.

This clonotype has a count of ten or more. The rearrangement uses TRBV10-3 and TRBJ2-3, with TRBD2 matching 11 bases. V was clipped by 2 bases and J by 2 bases; unmatched bases: 3. Germline CDR1 and CDR2: ENHRY and SYGVKD. This CDR3 has 16 amino acids. The CDR3 loop is CAISERSGRDTDTQYF. The CDR3, as DNA: TGTGCCATCAGTGAGCGTAGCGGGAGGGACACAGATACGCAGTATTTT.

This clonotype was counted ten times or more. The rearrangement links TRBV20-1 to TRBJ2-1; TRBD1 aligns across 8 bases. CDR1 and CDR2 (germline): DFQATT, SNEGSKA (reference sequence). The junction had 7 bases not matched to a gene; V was cut back by 6 bases and J by 0 bases. This CDR3 has 15 residues. As DNA, the CDR3 is TGCAGTGCCCAGGGGGCCCCTTTCTCCTACAATGAGCAGTTCTTC. It codes for CSAQGAPFSYNEQFF.

This clonotype is termed medium-sized. The V and J genes are TRBV5-1 and TRBJ2-5; the D call may be TRBD1 or TRBD2 (5 bases each). Trimming took 0 bases from V and 1 from J, leaving 7 bases between them. The CDR3 is 14 residues long. Germline V gene data show CDR1 as SGHRS and CDR2 as YFSETQ. CDR3 nucleotides: TGCGCCAGCAGCTTGGCGGGGCTCCAAGAGACCCAGTACTTC. Its protein is CASSLAGLQETQYF.

This clonotype rates as medium-sized (0.01 to 0.1%). V and J are TRBV18 and TRBJ2-2, with D uncertain. From germline, CDR1 is KGHSH and CDR2 LQKENI. V lost 4 bases and J lost 7, with 10 bases in between. CDR3 length: 13 amino acids. In nucleotides, the CDR3 is TGTGCCAGCTCACAGGACGGTAACGGGGAGCTGTTTTTT. It yields the protein CASSQDGNGELFF.

In its sample, this clonotype was seen many times. This chain connects TRBV12-2 to TRBJ2-7; the table assigns TRBD1, which was not confirmed against the DNA. TRBV12-2 is a recognized pseudogene. This CDR3 region has 16 residues. In nucleotides, the CDR3 is TGTGCAAGTCGGACCAAGCGGCCGCACGCCCCCTACGAGCAGTACTTC. It is translated as CASRTKRPHAPYEQYF.

This clonotype was counted at least ten times. V is TRBV28 and J is TRBJ2-4; D is ambiguous. Germline V lookup: CDR1 MDHEN, CDR2 SYDVKM. Trimming pared 6 bases from V and 1 base from J, leaving 10 bases between. CDR3 length equals 14 residues. The CDR3 here is CASSSPAAKNIQYF. CDR3 coding DNA: TGTGCCAGCAGCTCCCCGGCGGCCAAAAACATTCAGTACTTC.

This clonotype was observed many times. V is TRBV12-3 or TRBV12-4 and J is TRBJ2-2; D unclear. This CDR3 has 15 residues. Trimming cost V 7 bases and J 4 bases, with 16 bases left between them. This CDR3 reads CASTPGVVRTGELFF. CDR3 coding DNA: TGTGCCAGCACACCGGGTGTGGTCCGCACCGGGGAGCTGTTTTTT.

This clonotype has at least ten counts. The genes are TRBV28 and TRBJ2-5, with a possible D match to TRBD2 (6 bases). There are 14 residues in the CDR3. The V gene lost 6 bases and the J gene lost 5 bases, with 16 bases spanning the gap. Germline V gene data show CDR1 as MDHEN and CDR2 as SYDVKM. Here the CDR3 reads CASRDTSLRETQYF. CDR3 nucleotide sequence: TGTGCCAGCAGGGATACTAGCCTCCGGGAGACCCAGTACTTC.

In its sample, this clonotype is large. V and J are TRBV30 and TRBJ2-1, with a possible D match to TRBD2 (5 bases). The V end was cut by 5 bases, the J end by 9 bases, with 11 bases between. Germline V gene data show CDR1 as GTSNPN and CDR2 as SVGIG (reference sequence). This CDR3 contains 11 residues. The CDR3 region is CAWDRDFEQFF. The DNA for the CDR3 is TGTGCCTGGGACCGGGATTTTGAGCAGTTCTTC.

The chain links TRBV12-3 or TRBV12-4 to TRBJ2-3; a possible D gene is TRBD1 (5 bases). V gave up 3 bases and J gave up 4 bases, with 11 bases separating them. The CDR3 spans 14 residues. For the CDR3, the DNA is TGTGCCAGCAGTTTTCAAAGGGGTCCAGATACGCAGTATTTT. Residues: CASSFQRGPDTQYF.

This clonotype was seen at least ten times. V and J are TRBV2 and TRBJ2-1, with 7 bases that match TRBD1. The CDR3 sequence is 15 residues long. CDR1 is SNHLY and CDR2 is FYNNEI in the germline V gene. V was clipped by 1 base and J by 4 bases; unmatched bases: 4. The CDR3 DNA sequence: TGTGCCAGCAGTGAAGTAGGGGGCATGTACAATGAGCAGTTCTTC. Translation gives CASSEVGGMYNEQFF.

This clonotype has a count of ten or more. This sequence joins TRBV18 and TRBJ2-3; 8 nucleotides align to TRBD2. The CDR3 has 17 residues. Germline V gives CDR1 KGHSH, CDR2 LQKENI. V dropped 5 bases and J dropped 5; count of bases not matched to a gene: 15. CDR3 nucleotide sequence: TGTGCCAGCTCAGCGCCGCGACTAGCGCCCCAAGGAGATACGCAGTATTTT. This encodes CASSAPRLAPQGDTQYF. Supplemented by reference TRBV18 and TRBJ2-3, the full variable domain reads NAGVMQNPRHLVRRRGQEARLRCSPMKGHSHVYWYRQLPEEGLKFMVYLQKENIIDESGMPKERFSAEFPKEGPSILRIQQVVRGDSAAYFCASSAPRLAPQGDTQYFGPGTRLTVL.

The gene calls are TRBV3-1 and TRBJ2-5; no definite D call. The germline gives CDR1 LGHDT, CDR2 YNNKEL (reference sequence). V was cut by 1 base and J by 1 base, with 7 bases left in between. The CDR3 length is 14 residues. CDR3 DNA: TGTGCCAGCAGCCAAGGGAACTTCCAAGAGACCCAGTACTTC. This encodes CASSQGNFQETQYF.

This clonotype is categorized as medium-sized. The chain couples TRBV7-8 to TRBJ2-3; no clear D gene. Trimming removed 2 bases from V and 1 base from J, with 4 bases in between. Looked up from germline, CDR1 is SGHVS and CDR2 is FQNEAQ. The CDR3 sequence is 13 residues long. The CDR3, as DNA: TGTGCCAGCAGCTTATTGGGCACAGATACGCAGTATTTT. Translation gives CASSLLGTDTQYF.

At least ten counts were recorded for this clonotype. The chain employs TRBV11-2 and TRBJ2-1; D is uncertain. From germline, CDR1 is SGHAT and CDR2 FQNNGV. The ends were cut back, 1 base at V and 8 bases at J, with 15 bases in the middle. The length of the CDR3 is 15 residues. The chain's CDR3 is CASSLAFGPLDEQFF. Written as DNA, the CDR3 is TGTGCCAGCAGCTTAGCCTTCGGCCCCTTGGATGAGCAGTTCTTC.

This clonotype appeared many times. The V and J genes are TRBV6-6 and TRBJ2-7, with 9 bases aligning to TRBD2. Losses at the gene ends were 2 bases for V and 5 bases for J; bases not matched to a gene: 4. The CDR3 extends over 14 amino acids. Germline V gene sequence: CDR1 MNHNY, CDR2 SVGAGI (reference sequence). CDR3 sequence reads: CASSYGGRVHEQYF. In DNA, the CDR3 is TGTGCCAGCAGTTACGGCGGGAGGGTACACGAGCAGTACTTC.

This clonotype was seen many times. The rearrangement links TRBV7-2 to TRBJ2-7; no definite D call. Trimming took 5 bases from V and 6 from J, leaving 11 bases between them. The CDR3 runs 12 residues. Germline CDR1 reads SGHTA; CDR2 reads FQGNSA. CDR3 sequence (DNA): TGTGCCAGCAGCCCCTCCCCCCTCGAGCAGTACTTC. This sequence encodes CASSPSPLEQYF.

By its share, this clonotype is medium-sized. The V call is TRBV20-1, the J call TRBJ2-7; no firm D call. This CDR3 has 12 amino acids. V lost 1 base and J lost 6, with 10 bases in between. The germline V gene has CDR1 DFQATT and CDR2 SNEGSKA (reference sequence). This chain's CDR3 is CSARAPPAEQYF. DNA of the CDR3: TGCAGTGCTAGAGCTCCCCCTGCCGAGCAGTACTTC.

A few counts support this clonotype. The CDR3 DNA reads TGTGCCAGCAGACGTACAGGGATTACCAATCAGCCCCAGCATTTT. Its protein product is CASRRTGITNQPQHF. The V call is TRBV28, the J call TRBJ1-5; D might be TRBD1 (6 bases). This CDR3 contains 15 residues. The germline gives CDR1 MDHEN, CDR2 SYDVKM. Deletions cut 6 bases from V and 3 bases from J, with 15 bases between.

Judged by abundance, this clonotype is medium-sized. The chain employs TRBV23-1 and TRBJ1-5; TRBD1 is a possible D gene (5 bases). TRBV23-1 qualifies as an ORF whose function is uncertain. Trimming took off 6 bases at V and 0 bases at J, with 12 bases between the two ends. CDR3 length equals 15 residues. The CDR3 spells CASSLTEYSNQPQHF. CDR3 DNA: TGCGCCAGCAGCCTGACAGAATATAGCAATCAGCCCCAGCATTTT.

This clonotype turned up a few times. A much larger clone differs from this one at a single base, so this may be a read error. The chain is built from TRBV27 and TRBJ2-5; D uncertain. The CDR3 spans 16 residues. The germline V and J ends were trimmed by 4 bases and 4 bases, with 19 bases remaining between them. CDR1 and CDR2 from the germline V gene are MNHEY and SMNVEV (reference sequence). The CDR3 DNA sequence: TGTGCCAGCAGTTCAACTGTAGACTTGTACCGAGAGACCCAGTACTTC. Translating it yields CASSSTVDLYRETQYF.

Ten or more counts support this clonotype. The chain has TRBV12-3 or TRBV12-4 and TRBJ1-2, with a possible D match to TRBD1 (5 bases). The V end was cut by 6 bases, the J end by 4 bases, with 21 bases between. CDR3 length equals 16 residues. CDR3 in amino acids: CASRQSLEGRSYGYTF. Written as DNA, the CDR3 is TGTGCCAGCAGGCAGAGCCTAGAGGGACGTAGCTATGGCTACACCTTC.

At least ten counts were recorded for this clonotype. The chain combines TRBV20-1 with TRBJ1-2; 10 nucleotides agree with TRBD1. Per germline, CDR1 DFQATT and CDR2 SNEGSKA (reference sequence). The CDR3 has 16 residues. V lost 0 bases, J lost 2 bases, and 6 bases stayed unmatched. CDR3 in DNA: TGCAGTGCTAGAGATTCCGGACAGGGGGACAACTATGGCTACACCTTC. Its protein is CSARDSGQGDNYGYTF.

The chain employs TRBV28 and TRBJ1-1, with 7 bases aligning to TRBD1. V was pared by 7 bases and J by 5 bases, with 4 bases of the junction left unmatched. CDR3 length: 12 amino acids. Germline V gives CDR1 MDHEN, CDR2 SYDVKM. Written as DNA, the CDR3 is TGTGCCAGCACCGGCAGGGGGACTGAAGCTTTCTTT. Translating gives CASTGRGTEAFF.

This clonotype has at least ten counts. The chain links TRBV20-1 to TRBJ2-5; 14 nucleotides match TRBD2. The CDR3 sequence is 16 residues long. CDR1 is DFQATT and CDR2 is SNEGSKA in the germline V gene (reference sequence). After removal of 2 bases from V and 5 bases from J, the junction contained 7 bases not matched to a gene. The CDR3 sequence is CSARRLAGGSPETQYF. In nucleotides, the CDR3 is TGCAGTGCTAGAAGACTAGCGGGAGGGTCCCCGGAGACCCAGTACTTC.

Many counts were recorded for this clonotype. The V and J genes are TRBV7-2 and TRBJ2-2, with no clear D. Per germline, CDR1 SGHTA and CDR2 FQGNSA. There are 16 residues in the CDR3. V was cut by 1 base and J by 3 bases, with 12 bases left in between. DNA of the CDR3: TGTGCCAGCAGCTTAGAAGCCCCTCCTTACACCGGGGAGCTGTTTTTT. It codes for CASSLEAPPYTGELFF.

This clonotype is medium-sized in the sample. The chain combines TRBV20-1 with TRBJ2-4; the match to TRBD2 covers 9 bases. There are 18 residues in the CDR3. Germline CDR1 DFQATT, CDR2 SNEGSKA (reference sequence). Germline trimming cut 0 bases from V and 2 bases from J; bases unmatched to any gene: 11. CDR3 region: CSARDGGASGRSKNIQYF. Here the CDR3 DNA reads TGCAGTGCTAGAGATGGAGGGGCAAGCGGGAGGTCCAAAAACATTCAGTACTTC.